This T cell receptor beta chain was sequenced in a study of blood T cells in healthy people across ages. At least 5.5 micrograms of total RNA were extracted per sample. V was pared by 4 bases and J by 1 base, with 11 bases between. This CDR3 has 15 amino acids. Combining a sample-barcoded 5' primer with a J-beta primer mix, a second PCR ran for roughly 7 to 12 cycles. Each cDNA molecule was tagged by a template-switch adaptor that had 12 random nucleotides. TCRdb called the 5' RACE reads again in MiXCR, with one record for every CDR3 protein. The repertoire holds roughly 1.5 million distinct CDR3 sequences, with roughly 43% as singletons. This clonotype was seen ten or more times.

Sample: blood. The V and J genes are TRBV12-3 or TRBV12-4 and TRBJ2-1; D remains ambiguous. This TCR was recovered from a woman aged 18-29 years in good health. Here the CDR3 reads CASSSPRGSYNEQFF. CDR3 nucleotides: TGTGCCAGCAGTTCCCCGCGCGGTTCCTACAATGAGCAGTTCTTC.